The 31 T cell receptor beta chains reported below all come from one sample, sequenced in a study of CD8+ T cells in alopecia areata. Reverse transcribed after extraction, RNA yielded cDNA as the sequencing template. Libraries were prepared by immunoSEQ multiplex PCR; TCRdb keeps only in-frame clonotypes and omits some of them. The sample contains about 110,000 clones, under 60% of which appear only once. The material sequenced was NKG2D-low CD8+ T cells sorted from blood. The receptors originated from a human donor with alopecia areata.

This chain links TRBV7-8 with TRBJ2-4; 7 nucleotides align to TRBD2. The germline V gene has CDR1 SGHVS and CDR2 FQNEAQ. CDR3 length equals 14 residues. Trimming removed 6 bases from V and 1 base from J; junction bases left unmatched: 3. DNA of the CDR3: TGTGCCAGCAGTAACGGGAGGGCCAAAAACATTCAGTACTTC. Its translation: CASSNGRAKNIQYF.

This chain links TRBV7-2 with TRBJ2-1, with no clear D. Trimming stripped 0 bases from V and 0 bases from J, with 6 bases between. The CDR3 totals 15 residues. From germline, CDR1 is SGHTA and CDR2 FQGNSA. For the CDR3, the DNA is TGTGCCAGCAGCTTAGCTACGAGCTCCTACAATGAGCAGTTCTTC. It translates to CASSLATSSYNEQFF.

CDR3 region: CASSPIAGMSYNEQFF. DNA of the CDR3: TGTGCCAGCAGTCCGATAGCGGGAATGTCCTACAATGAGCAGTTCTTC. This chain joins TRBV27 and TRBJ2-1; TRBD2 matches 8 bases. Germline CDR1 reads MNHEY; CDR2 reads SMNVEV (reference sequence). The ends lost 5 bases at V and 1 base at J; junction bases unmatched: 7. This CDR3 is 16 amino acids long.

V and J are TRBV7-8 and TRBJ2-5, with TRBD1 matching 9 bases. V lost 2 bases to trimming and J lost 5 bases; unmatched junction nucleotides: 3. The CDR3 is 14 residues long. Germline lookup yields CDR1 SGHVS and CDR2 FQNEAQ. The CDR3 nucleotides are TGTGCCAGCAGCTTACCGGGACAGGGTGAGACCCAGTACTTC. Its translation is CASSLPGQGETQYF.

The J gene is TRBJ2-7, the V gene TRBV7-9, with unresolved D. The CDR3 runs to 13 residues. The V gene's germline CDR1 is SEHNR and CDR2 FQNEAQ (reference sequence). V was cut by 4 bases and J by 2 bases, with 9 bases left in between. The CDR3 DNA follows: TGTGCCAGCAGCTGGGAACTACCCTACGAGCAGTACTTC. Protein product: CASSWELPYEQYF.

The chain couples TRBV4-1 to TRBJ2-7, with D perhaps matching TRBD1 (6 bases). Germline V gene lookup returns CDR1 MGHRA and CDR2 YSYEKL. V dropped 0 bases and J dropped 3 bases, with 12 bases sitting between them. CDR3 length equals 15 residues. The CDR3 coding sequence is TGCGCCAGCAGCCAAGACGAAGGGGGTGGCTACGAGCAGTACTTC. Its protein is CASSQDEGGGYEQYF.

This clone has only one observation. The chain uses TRBV5-1 and TRBJ2-3, with D perhaps TRBD1 or TRBD2 (5 bases each). V lost 0 bases and J 4 bases, leaving 12 bases between the germline ends. The CDR3 sequence is 15 residues long. Germline CDR1 is SGHRS and CDR2 is YFSETQ. The CDR3 loop is CASSLAGTSPDTQYF. Written as DNA, the CDR3 is TGCGCCAGCAGCTTGGCCGGGACGAGCCCAGATACGCAGTATTTT.

This clone has a handful of counts. This chain links TRBV5-1 with TRBJ2-1; maybe TRBD2 (5 bases). This CDR3 comprises 15 residues. Deletions cut 0 bases from V and 4 bases from J, with 11 bases between. Per germline, CDR1 SGHRS and CDR2 YFSETQ. Here the CDR3 reads CASSLGRRPYNEQFF. CDR3 nucleotides: TGCGCCAGCAGCTTGGGACGGAGGCCTTACAATGAGCAGTTCTTC.

The V call is TRBV6-1, the J call TRBJ2-1; 10 bases fit TRBD2. Germline V gene lookup returns CDR1 MNHNS and CDR2 SASEGT. Trimming cost V 4 bases and J 6 bases; bases outside gene matches: 6. The CDR3 sequence is 15 residues long. The CDR3 reads CASSGLAGEGNEQFF. The CDR3 DNA follows: TGTGCCAGCAGTGGTCTAGCGGGAGAGGGCAATGAGCAGTTCTTC.

J is TRBJ2-1 and V is TRBV7-8, with TRBD1 as a possible D gene (6 bases). Looked up from germline, CDR1 is SGHVS and CDR2 is FQNEAQ. With 1 base removed from V and 1 base from J, the gap between germline ends came to 14 bases. The CDR3 is made up of 17 amino acids. The CDR3 reads CASSLGSRGESYNEQFF. CDR3 sequence (DNA): TGTGCCAGCAGCTTAGGGAGCAGGGGTGAATCCTACAATGAGCAGTTCTTC.

CDR3: CASSEGVLNTEAFF. CDR3 coding DNA: TGTGCCAGCAGCGAAGGGGTCCTGAACACTGAAGCTTTCTTT. The chain joins TRBV9 to TRBJ1-1; D perhaps matches TRBD1 (5 bases). Germline loops: CDR1 SGDLS, CDR2 YYNGEE. Trimming stripped 3 bases from V and 0 bases from J, with 9 bases between. CDR3 length: 14 amino acids.

The chain recombines TRBV9 with TRBJ2-3, with D tentatively TRBD2 (6 bases). The CDR3 spans 16 residues. Germline V gene lookup returns CDR1 SGDLS and CDR2 YYNGEE. Trimming stripped 0 bases from V and 5 bases from J, with 16 bases between. This CDR3 is CASSVEATSRGDTQYF. The DNA for the CDR3 is TGTGCCAGCAGCGTAGAAGCAACTAGCCGGGGAGATACGCAGTATTTT.

The chain combines TRBV13 with TRBJ2-3, with TRBD2 identical over 8 bases. The junction had 8 bases not matched to a gene; V was cut back by 5 bases and J by 7 bases. The germline V gene encodes CDR1 PRHDT and CDR2 FYEKMQ (reference sequence). This CDR3 contains 14 residues. DNA of the CDR3: TGTGCCAGCAGCACAAGCGGGAGTCGCAATACGCAGTATTTT. Residues: CASSTSGSRNTQYF.

The chain combines TRBV9 with TRBJ2-1; perhaps TRBD2 as D (6 bases). The germline gives CDR1 SGDLS, CDR2 YYNGEE. Trimming shortened V by 4 bases and J by 7 bases, and 18 bases separated the two germline ends. This CDR3 comprises 15 residues. The CDR3 DNA sequence: TGTGCCAGCAGCCCGCGAGGGGACTCTGGGAATGAGCAGTTCTTC. Amino acid sequence: CASSPRGDSGNEQFF.

This clone was detected only a few times. The V and J genes are TRBV5-1 and TRBJ2-1; D uncertain. The CDR3 is 12 residues long. Germline assignment: CDR1 SGHRS and CDR2 YFSETQ. Trimming took off 6 bases at V and 6 bases at J, with 10 bases between the two ends. The CDR3 DNA follows: TGCGCCAGCACCGGACCACTCAATGAGCAGTTCTTC. Its protein product is CASTGPLNEQFF. Drawing the rest from reference TRBV5-1 and TRBJ2-1, the complete variable domain is KAGVTQTPRYLIKTRGQQVTLSCSPISGHRSVSWYQQTPGQGLQFLFEYFSETQRNKGNFPGRFSGRQFSNSRSEMNVSTLELGDSALYLCASTGPLNEQFFGPGTRLTVL.

The rearrangement links TRBV27 to TRBJ1-3, with 7 bases matching TRBD1. The length of the CDR3 is 16 residues. J gave up 2 bases and V 6 bases, and 10 bases lay outside the gene matches. Germline CDR1 reads MNHEY; CDR2 reads SMNVEV (reference sequence). In DNA, the CDR3 is TGTGCCAGCAGGGCTTACGACAGGGCTGCTGGAAACACCATATATTTT. It translates to CASRAYDRAAGNTIYF.

The chain has TRBV7-9 and TRBJ1-5; the match to TRBD1 covers 9 bases. Germline trimming cut 1 base from V and 5 bases from J; bases unmatched to any gene: 6. Germline V CDR1 and CDR2: SEHNR, FQNEAQ (reference sequence). The CDR3 has 16 residues. The CDR3 region is CASSLEGGTGHQPQHF. The CDR3 DNA reads as TGTGCCAGCAGCTTAGAGGGAGGGACAGGGCATCAGCCCCAGCATTTT.

The rearrangement joins TRBV29-1 to TRBJ2-4; 8 bases are a match to TRBD1. V lost 3 bases and J lost 2; bases outside the gene matches: 6. This CDR3 has 15 residues. Germline V gives CDR1 SQVTM, CDR2 ANQGSEA. CDR3 protein: CSVEDRESSKNIQYF. CDR3 bases: TGCAGCGTTGAGGACAGGGAGTCTTCCAAAAACATTCAGTACTTC.

The chain carries TRBV27 and TRBJ2-1; TRBD2 aligns across 7 bases. The V gene end was trimmed by 3 bases and the J gene end by 6 bases; junction bases not matched to a gene: 8. Looked up from germline, CDR1 is MNHEY and CDR2 is SMNVEV (reference sequence). CDR3 length: 15 residues. CDR3 protein: CASSFGTKVSNEQFF. The CDR3 DNA sequence: TGTGCCAGCAGTTTTGGGACTAAGGTTAGCAATGAGCAGTTCTTC.

V usage is TRBV5-1 and J usage is TRBJ2-3; D unclear. CDR3 length: 15 amino acids. Germline-derived CDR1 and CDR2 are SGHRS and YFSETQ. V was trimmed by 1 base and J by 1 base, leaving 10 bases between them. The CDR3 DNA is TGCGCCAGCAGCTTGCGAACGAGTGGCACAGATACGCAGTATTTT. It yields the protein CASSLRTSGTDTQYF.

The chain has TRBV13 and TRBJ1-5, with D uncertain. There are 12 residues in the CDR3. V dropped 3 bases and J dropped 7 bases, with 7 bases sitting between them. CDR1 and CDR2 from the germline V gene are PRHDT and FYEKMQ (reference sequence). The DNA for the CDR3 is TGTGCCAGCAGCTTTTCGAAGCAGCCCCAGCATTTT. Translating gives CASSFSKQPQHF. Supplemented by reference TRBV13 and TRBJ1-5, the full variable domain reads AAGVIQSPRHLIKEKRETATLKCYPIPRHDTVYWYQQGPGQDPQFLISFYEKMQSDKGSIPDRFSAQQFSDYHSELNMSSLELGDSALYFCASSFSKQPQHFGDGTRLSIL.

The chain carries TRBV6-6 and TRBJ2-2, with a tentative D call TRBD2 (5 bases). There are 14 residues in the CDR3. The V end lost 8 bases, the J end lost 6 bases, and 16 bases lay between the germline ends. Germline V gives CDR1 MNHNY, CDR2 SVGAGI (reference sequence). The CDR3 DNA follows: TGTGCCAGCCTTGTTACAGAGAGGGCCGGGGAGCTGTTTTTT. It is translated as CASLVTERAGELFF.

This rearrangement joins TRBV2 to TRBJ1-1, with D perhaps TRBD1 (5 bases). The ends were cut back, 8 bases at V and 1 base at J, with 11 bases in the middle. This CDR3 contains 13 residues. The germline CDR1 and CDR2 sequences are SNHLY and FYNNEI. The CDR3: CASRKTANTEAFF. The CDR3 bases are TGTGCCAGCCGTAAGACAGCGAACACTGAAGCTTTCTTT.

The J gene is TRBJ2-5, the V gene TRBV28, with D possibly matching TRBD2 (5 bases). CDR3 length: 16 amino acids. Trimming left V 1 base short and J 2 bases short, with 14 bases between. Germline CDR1 MDHEN, CDR2 SYDVKM. The CDR3 loop reads CASSLSRREVQETQYF. The CDR3 coding sequence is TGTGCCAGCAGTTTATCCCGACGGGAAGTACAAGAGACCCAGTACTTC.

This sequence joins TRBV2 and TRBJ2-7; D remains unclear. V was clipped by 7 bases and J by 2 bases, with 9 bases between them. There are 12 residues in the CDR3. Germline V lookup: CDR1 SNHLY, CDR2 FYNNEI. CDR3 protein: CASKGGAYEQYF. CDR3 DNA: TGTGCCAGCAAGGGTGGCGCCTACGAGCAGTACTTC.

By share, this clone ranks as large. The chain recombines TRBV7-3 with TRBJ2-1, with TRBD1 matching over 8 bases. V shed 5 bases and J 3 bases; nucleotides not matched to a gene: 6. The germline CDR1 and CDR2 sequences are SGHTA and FQGTGA. CDR3 length: 15 residues. CDR3 sequence reads: CASSPGTGGYNEQFF. DNA of the CDR3: TGTGCCAGCAGCCCCGGGACAGGAGGCTACAATGAGCAGTTCTTC.

The chain combines TRBV6-5 with TRBJ2-1; TRBD1 matches at 9 bases. The CDR3 contains 12 residues. Looked up from germline, CDR1 is MNHEY and CDR2 is SVGAGI. Trimming cost V 6 bases and J 10 bases; bases outside gene matches: 4. CDR3 sequence reads: CASRGTGLEQFF. DNA of the CDR3: TGTGCCAGCAGGGGGACAGGGTTGGAGCAGTTCTTC.

The chain is built from TRBV2 and TRBJ1-1; D gene uncertain. The germline gives CDR1 SNHLY, CDR2 FYNNEI. The CDR3 length is 13 residues. V lost 3 bases and J 1 base, leaving 6 bases between the germline ends. The CDR3 reads CASSDMQNTEAFF. The CDR3 DNA reads TGTGCCAGCAGTGATATGCAGAACACTGAAGCTTTCTTT.

The chain is built from TRBV2 and TRBJ1-5, with 8 positions matching TRBD1. This CDR3 spans 14 amino acids. Germline CDR1 is SNHLY and CDR2 is FYNNEI. V gave up 8 bases and J gave up 0 bases; unmatched junction bases: 3. CDR3 bases: TGTGCCAGCTGGACAGGGAATAGCAATCAGCCCCAGCATTTT. Translation gives CASWTGNSNQPQHF. Full variable domain (outside the CDR3, taken from reference TRBV2 and TRBJ1-5): EPEVTQTPSHQVTQMGQEVILRCVPISNHLYFYWYRQILGQKVEFLVSFYNNEISEKSEIFDDQFSVERPDGSNFTLKIRSTKLEDSAMYFCASWTGNSNQPQHFGDGTRLSIL.

This chain links TRBV18 with TRBJ2-3; D may match TRBD1 or TRBD2 (5 bases each). Germline loops: CDR1 KGHSH, CDR2 LQKENI. V was cut by 6 bases and J by 10 bases, with 11 bases left in between. The CDR3 totals 11 residues. CDR3 in amino acids: CASSRGDAQYF. The CDR3 nucleotides read TGTGCCAGCTCTCGGGGCGACGCGCAGTATTTT.

This clone was recorded once. The chain carries TRBV6-6 and TRBJ2-1, with TRBD2 identical over 9 bases. The CDR3 loop spans 15 amino acids. Germline assignment: CDR1 MNHNY and CDR2 SVGAGI (reference sequence). V gave up 6 bases and J gave up 4 bases; unmatched junction bases: 7. The CDR3, as DNA: TGTGCCAGCAGGGATAGACTAGCGGATTACAATGAGCAGTTCTTC. Its translation: CASRDRLADYNEQFF.